This T cell receptor beta chain was recovered during a study of PD-1 blockade in classical Hodgkin lymphoma. All trial patients relapsed after autologous stem cell transplantation. Of note for this clone: Antigen: not known.

The data were produced by immunoSEQ multiplex PCR, yet TCRdb's version contains in-frame clones alone and is incomplete. Of about 100,000 clones listed, approximately 90% are singletons. The V segment lost 3 bases and the J segment 7 bases; nucleotides outside the gene matches: 3. Germline V gene sequence: CDR1 SGHDN, CDR2 FVKESK. The CDR3 is 13 amino acids. General study results and limits: Possibly reflecting disease activity or prior therapy, repertoire differences have causes that remain undefined. The study reported lower baseline TCR diversity in newly diagnosed patients than in healthy donors. CD4+ TCR diversity rose significantly by C4D1, and CD8+ TCR diversity did not.

J is TRBJ1-2 and V is TRBV14; 9 positions match TRBD1. The sequenced sample was peripheral blood mononuclear cells (PBMCs), obtained before the second cycle of nivolumab. The receptor comes from a human donor with classical Hodgkin lymphoma. This chain's CDR3 is CASSHTGGFGYTF. The CDR3 nucleotides are TGTGCCAGCAGCCACACAGGGGGCTTTGGCTACACCTTC.